Given below is one T cell receptor beta chain in context. Trimming cost V 5 bases and J 7 bases, with 17 bases left between them. The CDR3 covers 15 residues. Germline CDR1 reads MNHEY; CDR2 reads SMNVEV (reference sequence). These data are taken from a study of blood T cell repertoires in COVID-19. Study information: T cells, B-cell-depleted T cells, or PBMCs supplied cDNA or gDNA.

Assay used: immunoSEQ multiplex PCR; TCRdb lists only in-frame clones, some missing. The sample has about 300,000 clones; roughly 84% are singletons. The sample was peripheral blood. The sequence was obtained from a human donor with COVID-19, enrolled during active disease. The donor label of this sample is uncertain. The chain carries TRBV27 and TRBJ1-4; TRBD1 might be the D (6 bases). The CDR3 nucleotides read TGTGCCAGCAGTCCAACGGGGGGCTTTGGTGAAAAACTGTTTTTT. It yields the protein CASSPTGGFGEKLFF.